This TCR beta chain was documented in a study of cytomegalovirus exposure and HLA in healthy donors. Primers included in the PCR were 60 Vbeta and 13 Jbeta primers. Profiling relied on immunoSEQ multiplex PCR, and the TCRdb table lists in-frame clones only, not all of them. The listing records about 58,000 clones. Overall study results and limits: Later analysis placed DRB1 highest and HLA-C lowest in TCR association rates, which differed by HLA locus. The authors enumerated some 170 TCR beta chains as linked to cytomegalovirus. Most TCR beta V segments were productive about 90% or about 30% of the time in an earlier analysis. A later analysis, which compared TCR beta chains of equal frequency, found the HLA-associated ones more clonally expanded.

Details on this clone: Its antigen remains unidentified.

The origin of this receptor is a male donor in good health and CMV-seronegative. Sequenced: PBMCs.

CDR3 sequence reads: CASTSIKSGTGYTF. The CDR3 coding sequence is TGTGCCAGCACCTCGATCAAGTCAGGCACGGGCTACACCTTC. This chain links TRBV7-9 with TRBJ1-2; D is uncertain. The germline gives CDR1 SEHNR, CDR2 FQNEAQ (reference sequence). Between the trimmed V and J ends, which lost 7 bases and 8 bases, there was a span of 20 bases. This CDR3 has 14 residues.